A single sample is the source of the 8 T cell receptor beta chains below, sequenced in a study of CD8 T cells in Susac syndrome. Random hexamers served to reverse transcribe about 0.5 to 1 ug RNA. TCRdb analysed the immunoSEQ multiplex PCR reads with MiXCR anew, one entry per CDR3 protein. The profile covers 400,000 to 550,000 distinct CDR3 sequences, with around 85% appearing a single time and approximately 0.12% taken by the ten largest. Sequencing was performed on CD8+ T cells from PBMCs. Source of these receptors: a human donor with multiple sclerosis.

This chain links TRBV27 with TRBJ1-5; D not resolved. The ends were cut back, 3 bases at V and 1 base at J, with 7 bases in the middle. The germline V gene encodes CDR1 MNHEY and CDR2 SMNVEV (reference sequence). The CDR3 totals 14 residues. The CDR3 sequence is CASSFGQSNQPQHF. The CDR3 DNA sequence: TGTGCCAGCAGTTTCGGTCAGAGCAATCAGCCCCAGCATTTT.

The J gene is TRBJ1-1, the V gene TRBV11-2; the D is unclear. Germline assignment: CDR1 SGHAT and CDR2 FQNNGV. This CDR3 is 13 amino acids long. Trimming took 1 base from V and 8 from J, leaving 11 bases between them. CDR3 loop: CASSLGAALEAFF. The CDR3 DNA reads TGTGCCAGCAGCTTAGGGGCAGCACTAGAAGCTTTCTTT.

The rearrangement joins TRBV10-3 to TRBJ1-2; the D gene is possibly TRBD1 (5 bases). The V gene lost 4 bases and the J gene lost 3 bases, with 24 bases spanning the gap. The CDR3 sequence is 18 residues long. Per germline, CDR1 ENHRY and CDR2 SYGVKD. The CDR3 nucleotides read TGTGCCATCAGTGCTCACGATCCCGGGGGGGGAAGAGACTATGGCTACACCTTC. It yields the protein CAISAHDPGGGRDYGYTF.

The chain joins TRBV27 to TRBJ2-2; no definite D call. CDR1 is MNHEY, CDR2 SMNVEV, per germline (reference sequence). This CDR3 region has 15 residues. V shed 6 bases and J shed 0 bases, with 11 bases lying between them. CDR3 in amino acids: CASRIIGSNTGELFF. As DNA, the CDR3 is TGTGCCAGCAGAATAATAGGGTCGAACACCGGGGAGCTGTTTTTT.

The rearrangement uses TRBV7-9 and TRBJ1-1; D is uncertain. Germline values: CDR1 SEHNR, CDR2 FQNEAQ (reference sequence). The CDR3 is 17 residues long. Trimming stripped 1 base from V and 4 bases from J, with 19 bases between. DNA of the CDR3: TGTGCCAGCAGCTTAGGGTCTACTACGGCTTTTGGCACTGAAGCTTTCTTT. Encoded protein: CASSLGSTTAFGTEAFF.

The J gene is TRBJ2-1, the V gene TRBV30; TRBD2 is a possible D gene (5 bases). Germline assignment: CDR1 GTSNPN and CDR2 SVGIG (reference sequence). The CDR3 extends over 14 amino acids. The V end lost 2 bases, the J end lost 2 bases, and 10 bases lay between the germline ends. CDR3 sequence reads: CAWSIGVTYNEQFF. The CDR3 DNA is TGTGCCTGGAGTATCGGGGTAACCTACAATGAGCAGTTCTTC.

The chain has TRBV7-9 and TRBJ1-2; perhaps TRBD1 as D (6 bases). V lost 3 bases, J lost 4 bases, and 12 bases lay in between. Looked up from germline, CDR1 is SEHNR and CDR2 is FQNEAQ (reference sequence). The CDR3 spans 14 residues. CDR3 in DNA: TGTGCCAGCAGCTTCATAACGGACAGCTATGGCTACACCTTC. Translating it yields CASSFITDSYGYTF.

The genes are TRBV11-2 and TRBJ2-3; TRBD1 might be the D (6 bases). The CDR3 covers 15 residues. V lost 3 bases and J 1 base, leaving 11 bases between the germline ends. The germline V gene encodes CDR1 SGHAT and CDR2 FQNNGV. For the CDR3, the DNA is TGTGCCAGCAGCTTCCAGGGGTATCGCACAGATACGCAGTATTTT. Translating gives CASSFQGYRTDTQYF.